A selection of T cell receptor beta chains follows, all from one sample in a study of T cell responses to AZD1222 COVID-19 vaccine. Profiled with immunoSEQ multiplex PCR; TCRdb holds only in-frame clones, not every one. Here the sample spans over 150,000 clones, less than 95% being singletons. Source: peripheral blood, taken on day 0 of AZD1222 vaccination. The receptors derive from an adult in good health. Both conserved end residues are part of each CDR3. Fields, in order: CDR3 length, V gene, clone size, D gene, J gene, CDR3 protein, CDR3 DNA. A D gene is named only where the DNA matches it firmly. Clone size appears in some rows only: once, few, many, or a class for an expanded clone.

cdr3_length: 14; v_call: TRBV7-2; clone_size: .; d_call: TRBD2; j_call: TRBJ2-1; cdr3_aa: CASSSSGSSNEQFF; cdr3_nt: TGTGCCAGCAGCTCGAGCGGGAGCTCTAATGAGCAGTTCTTC
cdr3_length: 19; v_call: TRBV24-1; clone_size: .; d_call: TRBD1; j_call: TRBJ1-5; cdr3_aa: CATSDFLGTNRGLHQPQHF; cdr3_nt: TGTGCCACCAGTGATTTCTTGGGTACCAACAGGGGGCTCCATCAGCCCCAGCATTTT
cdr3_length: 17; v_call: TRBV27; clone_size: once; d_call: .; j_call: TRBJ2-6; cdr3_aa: CASSPPGLYSGANVLTF; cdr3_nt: TGTGCCAGCAGTCCCCCGGGACTCTACTCTGGGGCCAACGTCCTGACTTTC
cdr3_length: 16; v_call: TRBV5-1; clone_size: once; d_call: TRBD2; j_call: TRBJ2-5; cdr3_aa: CASSLLPSGGGETQYF; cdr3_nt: TGCGCCAGCAGCTTGCTTCCTAGCGGGGGTGGTGAGACCCAGTACTTC
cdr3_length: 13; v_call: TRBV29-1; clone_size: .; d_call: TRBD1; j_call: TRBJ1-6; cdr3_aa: CSVEVDRGLPLHF; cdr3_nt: TGCAGCGTTGAAGTCGACAGGGGCTTACCCCTCCACTTT
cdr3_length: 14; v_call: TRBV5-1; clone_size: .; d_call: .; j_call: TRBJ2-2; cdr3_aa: CASSLDGPTGELFF; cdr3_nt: TGCGCCAGCAGCTTGGACGGACCCACCGGGGAGCTGTTTTTT
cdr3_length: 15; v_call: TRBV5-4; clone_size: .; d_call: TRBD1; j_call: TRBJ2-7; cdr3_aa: CASSPGQKSTLEQYF; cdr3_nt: TGTGCCAGCAGCCCGGGACAGAAGTCTACCCTAGAGCAGTACTTC
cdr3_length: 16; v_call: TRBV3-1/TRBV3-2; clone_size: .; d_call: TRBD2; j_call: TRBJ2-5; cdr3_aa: CASSIGSGGALKTQYF; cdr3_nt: TGTGCCAGCAGCATCGGTAGCGGGGGGGCCTTGAAGACCCAGTACTTC
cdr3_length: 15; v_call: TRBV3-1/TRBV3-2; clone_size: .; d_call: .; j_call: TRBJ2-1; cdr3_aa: CASSQVRGQYNEQFF; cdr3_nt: TGTGCCAGCAGCCAAGTGAGGGGCCAGTACAATGAGCAGTTCTTC
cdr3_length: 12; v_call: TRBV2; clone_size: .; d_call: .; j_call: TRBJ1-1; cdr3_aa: CASGRSNTEAFF; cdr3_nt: TGTGCCAGTGGACGTTCGAACACTGAAGCTTTCTTT
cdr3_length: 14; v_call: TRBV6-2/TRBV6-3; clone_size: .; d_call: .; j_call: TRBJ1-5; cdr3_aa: CASSLQGPNQPQHF; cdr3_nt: TGTGCCAGCAGTTTACAGGGACCCAATCAGCCCCAGCATTTT
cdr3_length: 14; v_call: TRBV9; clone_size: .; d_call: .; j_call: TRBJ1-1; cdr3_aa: CASSVALGNTEAFF; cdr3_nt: TGTGCCAGCAGCGTAGCCCTGGGAAACACTGAAGCTTTCTTT
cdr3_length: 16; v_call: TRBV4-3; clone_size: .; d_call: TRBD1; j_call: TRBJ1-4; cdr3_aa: CASSQEGQETNEKLFF; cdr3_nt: TGCGCCAGCAGCCAAGAGGGACAGGAAACTAATGAAAAACTGTTTTTT
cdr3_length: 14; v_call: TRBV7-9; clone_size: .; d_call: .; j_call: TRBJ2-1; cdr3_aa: CASSLAGSYNEQFF; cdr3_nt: TGTGCCAGCAGCTTAGCGGGGTCCTACAATGAGCAGTTCTTC
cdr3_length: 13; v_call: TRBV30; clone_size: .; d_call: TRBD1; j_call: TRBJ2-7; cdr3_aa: CAWMIQGTYEQYF; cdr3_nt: TGTGCCTGGATGATACAGGGGACCTACGAGCAGTACTTC
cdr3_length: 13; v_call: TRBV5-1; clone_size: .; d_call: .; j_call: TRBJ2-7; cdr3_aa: CASSRQMEGEQYF; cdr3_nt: TGCGCCAGCAGCAGACAGATGGAGGGCGAGCAGTACTTC
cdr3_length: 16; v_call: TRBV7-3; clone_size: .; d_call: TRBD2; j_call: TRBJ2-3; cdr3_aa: CASSLRAGGDTDTQYF; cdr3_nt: TGTGCCAGCAGCCTACGAGCGGGGGGCGACACAGATACGCAGTATTTT